This is a list of T cell receptor beta chains from one sample in a study of shared clonotypes between healthy human individuals. This table comes from immunoSEQ multiplex PCR, and its TCRdb copy is limited to in-frame clones, with some not included. Of roughly 1.4 million clones in the sample, just under 99% are singletons; the top ten hold 0.36%. The sample comprised naive CD4+ T cells sorted from blood. All receptors derive from a man younger than 45 in good health. Both conserved end residues are part of each CDR3. The D gene is left open where the match is weak. Only part of the rows carry a size: once, few, many, or a class if the clone is expanded.

j_call clone_size d_call v_call cdr3_nt cdr3_aa
TRBJ2-2 - - TRBV5-1 TGCGCCAGCAGCTTGGCTTCCGGGGAGCTGTTTTTT CASSLASGELFF
TRBJ2-7 - TRBD2 TRBV9 TGTGCCAGCAGCGTATTAACGGGAGGGATCCACGAGCAGTACTTC CASSVLTGGIHEQYF
TRBJ1-2 once - TRBV30 TGTGCCTGGAGTGTACGTATGGGTGGCTACACCTTC CAWSVRMGGYTF
TRBJ2-2 - - TRBV4-1 TGCGCCAGCAGCCAAGGGATCACCGGGGAGCTGTTTTTT CASSQGITGELFF
TRBJ1-3 - - TRBV18 TGTGCCAGCTCACCTGTTGTGGGACACTCTGGAAACACCATATATTTT CASSPVVGHSGNTIYF
TRBJ2-1 - - TRBV2 TGTGCCAGCAGTGAACGGAGTGAGCAGTTCTTC CASSERSEQFF
TRBJ2-1 - TRBD2 TRBV5-4 TGTGCCAGCAGCGTGGGGACTAGCGGGAGGGGCAATGAGCAGTTCTTC CASSVGTSGRGNEQFF
TRBJ2-2 once TRBD1 TRBV5-1 TGCGCCAGCTCCCCGGGACAGGGTAACACCGGGGAGCTGTTTTTT CASSPGQGNTGELFF
TRBJ2-7 few - TRBV28 TGTGCCAGCAGACAGGGAAACTACGAGCAGTACTTC CASRQGNYEQYF
TRBJ1-5 once - TRBV29-1 TGCAGCGTCAGAGTCCCGAATCAGCCCCAGCATTTT CSVRVPNQPQHF
TRBJ1-2 - - TRBV28 TGTGCCAGCAGAGTTGCTTTTCAATATGGCTACACCTTC CASRVAFQYGYTF
TRBJ2-7 - - TRBV6-6 TGTGCCAGCACTCAGGAGTCCTACGAGCAGTACTTC CASTQESYEQYF
TRBJ2-1 - TRBD1 TRBV7-2 TGTGCCAGCAGCTTAGTGCAGGGGGTTTACAATGAGCAGTTCTTC CASSLVQGVYNEQFF
TRBJ2-7 - TRBD1 TRBV28 TGTGCCAGCAGCCTCACCGTGGGACAGGGGATCTACGAGCAGTACTTC CASSLTVGQGIYEQYF
TRBJ1-2 - - TRBV4-1 TGCGCCAGCAGCCAAGGACACTCATCCTATGGCTACACCTTC CASSQGHSSYGYTF
TRBJ2-6 - - TRBV9 TGTGCCAGCAGCGTAGTGGGTCTGGGAGCCAACGTCCTGACTTTC CASSVVGLGANVLTF
TRBJ1-1 - - TRBV5-1 TGCGCCAGGGCCGCCCCGGTGAACACTGAAGCTTTCTTT CARAAPVNTEAFF
TRBJ2-1 - TRBD2 TRBV7-9 TGTGCCAGCAGCAAAGGGACTAGCGGGCGTAAGGACAATGAGCAGTTCTTC CASSKGTSGRKDNEQFF
TRBJ2-7 once TRBD1 TRBV29-1 TGCAGCGTTGAAGAAAGGGCAGGGGGAGTCATGCACGAGCAGTACTTC CSVEERAGGVMHEQYF
TRBJ1-3 once - TRBV10-1 TGCGCCAGCAGCCTAGGAGCTGGAAACACCATATATTTT CASSLGAGNTIYF
TRBJ2-3 - - TRBV5-1 TGCGCCAGCAGCAGGGAGCGGACTGCGACAGATACGCAGTATTTT CASSRERTATDTQYF
TRBJ1-1 once - TRBV7-2 TGTGCCAGCAGCTTAGGGGGACAAATGAACACTGAAGCTTTCTTT CASSLGGQMNTEAFF
TRBJ1-1 once - TRBV15 TGTGCCACCAGCAGAGATACGGCTATGAACACTGAAGCTTTCTTT CATSRDTAMNTEAFF
TRBJ1-3 - TRBD1 TRBV19 TGTGCCAGTAGGCCGGGGACAGCTGGAAACACCATATATTTT CASRPGTAGNTIYF
TRBJ1-1 - - TRBV6-5 TGTGCCAGCAGTTCACCCTCCAGGAACACTGAAGCTTTCTTT CASSSPSRNTEAFF
TRBJ2-1 - TRBD1 TRBV5-4 TGTGCCAGCAGCTCGTCTTGGACAGGGGGTTCCGGTGAGCAGTTCTTC CASSSSWTGGSGEQFF
TRBJ2-3 - - TRBV15 TGTGCCACCAGCACCGAGAATACGCAGTATTTT CATSTENTQYF
TRBJ2-2 once - TRBV28 TGTGCCAGCAGCCAGGGTTGGAACACCGGGGAGCTGTTTTTT CASSQGWNTGELFF
TRBJ1-2 - TRBD1 TRBV2 TGTGCCAGCAGTGATCGGACAGGAGCTAACTATGGCTACACCTTC CASSDRTGANYGYTF
TRBJ1-5 few TRBD1 TRBV27 TGTGCCAGCAGTTTAAAGCCGACAGGGCACAGCAATCAGCCCCAGCATTTT CASSLKPTGHSNQPQHF
TRBJ1-5 - TRBD1 TRBV7-2 TGTGCCAGCAGTCGGACAGGTAGCAATCAGCCCCAGCATTTT CASSRTGSNQPQHF
TRBJ1-3 once - TRBV30 TGTGCCTGCGACAGAAGCTCTGGAAACACCATATATTTT CACDRSSGNTIYF
TRBJ2-1 - TRBD2 TRBV5-4 TGTGCCAGCAGCTTGGTATCCCCATCTAGCGGGGAGAACAATGAGCAGTTCTTC CASSLVSPSSGENNEQFF
TRBJ2-1 - TRBD1 TRBV18 TGTGCCAGCTCAGGGGACAGTAAGAGTGAGCAGTTCTTC CASSGDSKSEQFF
TRBJ2-2 - - TRBV5-1 TGCGCCAGCAGCTTAGACAGTGCGAACACCGGGGAGCTGTTTTTT CASSLDSANTGELFF
TRBJ2-7 - - TRBV5-1 TGCGCCAGCAGCTCCACTCCTAGTTCTGGCGAGCAGTACTTC CASSSTPSSGEQYF
TRBJ2-1 - TRBD2 TRBV11-2 TGTGCCAGCAGCCGCGGGGGTTCTAATGAGCAGTTCTTC CASSRGGSNEQFF
TRBJ2-1 - - TRBV28 TGTGCCAGCAGTACCCCGGGCGGAGGGGATGAGCAGTTCTTC CASSTPGGGDEQFF
TRBJ1-1 - - TRBV28 TGTGCCAGCGGGCAACTGGCTGAAGCTTTCTTT CASGQLAEAFF
TRBJ2-3 - TRBD2 TRBV11-2 TGTGCCAGCAGCCGAAAAATCGGATATAGCGGGTCTAACACAGATACGCAGTATTTT CASSRKIGYSGSNTDTQYF